Sequencing of this TCR beta chain was carried out in a study of human T cells and chemical hapten exposure. In its sample, this clonotype was seen a few times. What it binds is unknown. The study's findings and limits: TCRs exceeding 1 in 1000 frequency stayed unchanged with DPC sensitization.

Before extraction, the whole blood was not fractionated, and total RNA was taken from it. The library attached unique molecular identifiers to individual cDNA molecules. In the authors' workflow: Sample TCR counts, which ranged from roughly 23,224 to 750,000, had a median of around 96,000. TCRdb re-called the reads through MiXCR, storing one row per CDR3 protein. TCRdb, not the authors, supplied the V and J calls. Altogether more than 100,000 distinct CDR3 sequences are present, approximately 9% being singletons, with the ten largest covering 1.2% to 1.5%. Germline V CDR1 and CDR2: SGHAT, FQNNGV. The V gene end was trimmed by 1 base and the J gene end by 3 bases; junction bases not matched to a gene: 7. There are 18 residues in the CDR3.

The sample was whole blood. This rearrangement joins TRBV11-2 to TRBJ1-6, with 9 bases that match TRBD1. The source of this sequence is a human donor in good health. Some clones in this sample may be carry-over from other donors' samples. The CDR3 region is CASSLVRDRASYNSPLHF. The CDR3 DNA follows: TGTGCCAGCAGCTTAGTAAGGGACAGGGCTAGCTATAATTCACCCCTCCACTTT.